This TCR beta chain originates from a study of shared clonotypes between healthy human individuals. Study overall: The cohort comprised a couple of women and a few men. Their ages spanned 18 to 49 years. Every donor yielded three CD4 naive, three CD4 memory, two CD8 naive and one CD8 memory plate.

The V gene's germline CDR1 is WNHNN and CDR2 SYGVQD (reference sequence). Trimming removed 4 bases from V and 2 bases from J; junction bases left unmatched: 5. This CDR3 region has 15 residues. To note about this clone: Its target is unknown.

Naive CD8 cells, CD45RO-negative and positively selected for CCR7, excluded terminally differentiated effector memory CD45RA+ cells. The repertoire was sequenced with immunoSEQ multiplex PCR; TCRdb's copy has only in-frame clones and lacks some. Among some 740,000 clones, 80% to 95% were seen once, and the ten largest hold around 24%. General study findings and limits: Compared with clonotypes that all four donors shared, non-shared clonotypes had lower generation probabilities. As a rule, naive subsets had a larger estimated richness than memory subsets.

The V gene is TRBV10-1, the J gene TRBJ2-3; 8 bases align to TRBD1. The sample consisted of naive CD8+ T cells sorted from blood. This sequence originates from a man aged 30 to 45 in good health. CDR3 protein: CASSVDRADTDTQYF. In DNA, the CDR3 is TGCGCCAGCAGTGTGGACAGGGCGGACACAGATACGCAGTATTTT.